The clone carrying this TCR beta chain was seen at least ten times. The antigen remains undetermined. The protocol was immunoSEQ multiplex PCR, while the TCRdb copy is restricted to in-frame clones and leaves out a portion. Sampling found over 20,000 clones, none seen once. This record comes from a study of T cells after posttransplantation cyclophosphamide. The germline CDR1 and CDR2 sequences are SGHAT and FQNNGV. After removal of 0 bases from V and 4 bases from J, the junction contained 10 bases not matched to a gene. CDR3 size: 18 residues. On the day of bone marrow donation, the related graft donor provided peripheral blood. The study, taken as a whole, reports: TRB overlap between skin or GI tissue T cells and blood was limited. After PTCy, TRB diversity resembled that of CNI/methotrexate controls.

This clonotype was sampled from a man in his forties or fifties in good health, CMV-negative, and a related stem cell transplant donor. The sequenced material came from PBMCs. V is TRBV11-2 and J is TRBJ2-5; 11 bases match TRBD2. CDR3 nucleotide sequence: TGTGCCAGCAGCTTAGATTGGGTTAGCGGGGGGGCCCGAGAGACCCAGTACTTC. Encoded protein: CASSLDWVSGGARETQYF.